The 18 T cell receptor beta chains below all came from one sample that was sequenced in a study of blood T cell repertoires in COVID-19. Libraries were prepared by immunoSEQ multiplex PCR; TCRdb keeps only in-frame clonotypes and omits some of them. The sample consists of about 70,000 clones, approximately 78% of them appearing once. Sequencing used peripheral blood. The receptors derive from an elderly woman with acute or convalescent COVID-19.

This clone has just one count. The chain couples TRBV6-5 to TRBJ2-2; the match to TRBD2 covers 10 bases. With 5 bases clipped from V and 6 bases from J, the junction kept 6 bases outside the gene matches. This CDR3 contains 15 residues. From germline, CDR1 is MNHEY and CDR2 SVGAGI. CDR3 protein: CASSQERGGPGELFF. DNA for the CDR3: TGTGCCAGCAGTCAGGAGCGGGGGGGCCCCGGGGAGCTGTTTTTT.

This clone has a handful of counts. V is TRBV16 and J is TRBJ1-1; D ambiguous. This CDR3 comprises 15 residues. Deletions cut 4 bases from V and 1 base from J, with 13 bases between. Germline V gene data show CDR1 as KGHSY and CDR2 as FQNENV. The DNA of the CDR3 is TGTGCCAGCAGCCTCTCAGGTTCGGCGAACACTGAAGCTTTCTTT. Encoded protein: CASSLSGSANTEAFF. The full variable domain, in which reference TRBV16 and TRBJ1-1 provide the parts outside the CDR3, is GEEVAQTPKHLVRGEGQKAKLYCAPIKGHSYVFWYQQVLKNEFKFLISFQNENVFDETGMPKERFSAKCLPNSPCSLEIQATKLEDSAVYFCASSLSGSANTEAFFGQGTRLTVV.

This clone was counted a few times. The chain links TRBV19 to TRBJ2-5; tentatively, D is TRBD1 (6 bases). Germline-derived CDR1 and CDR2 are LNHDA and SQIVND (reference sequence). The CDR3 runs 15 residues. V was pared by 6 bases and J by 4 bases, with 18 bases between. The CDR3 nucleotides are TGTGCCAGTAGGGCCCCAGGGGAGCGAGGAGAGACCCAGTACTTC. Protein: CASRAPGERGETQYF. The full variable domain, with the rest looked up from reference TRBV19 and TRBJ2-5, is DGGITQSPKYLFRKEGQNVTLSCEQNLNHDAMYWYRQDPGQGLRLIYYSQIVNDFQKGDIAEGYSVSREKKESFPLTVTSAQKNPTAFYLCASRAPGERGETQYFGPGTRLLVL.

This clone was seen only once. The J gene is TRBJ1-1, the V gene TRBV18; 7 bases align to TRBD1. Germline V gene sequence: CDR1 KGHSH, CDR2 LQKENI. The CDR3 has 13 amino acids. With V trimmed by 4 bases and J by 6 bases, 5 bases remained unmatched. The CDR3 DNA sequence: TGTGCCAGCTCACTAGACAGGGTCCCTGAAGCTTTCTTT. Translating it yields CASSLDRVPEAFF.

The genes are TRBV6-1 and TRBJ1-2; a weak D match, TRBD1 (5 bases). This CDR3 is 16 amino acids long. Per the germline V gene, CDR1 is MNHNS and CDR2 is SASEGT. Trimming left V 4 bases short and J 2 bases short, with 17 bases between. This CDR3 is CASSVEGAWVNYGYTF. The CDR3 DNA reads TGTGCCAGCAGTGTTGAAGGGGCCTGGGTCAACTATGGCTACACCTTC.

V and J are TRBV19 and TRBJ1-5, with D perhaps TRBD1 (5 bases). The germline CDR1 and CDR2 sequences are LNHDA and SQIVND (reference sequence). This CDR3 is 14 amino acids long. Trimming stripped 5 bases from V and 10 bases from J, with 18 bases between. CDR3 nucleotide sequence: TGTGCCAGTAGTGGAACCAGGGAAGGGTCCCCCCAGCATTTT. Translated: CASSGTREGSPQHF.

The V and J genes are TRBV18 and TRBJ2-5; 8 nucleotides agree with TRBD2. V shed 0 bases and J 4 bases; nucleotides not matched to a gene: 10. CDR1 is KGHSH, CDR2 LQKENI, per germline. There are 17 residues in the CDR3. The CDR3 DNA is TGTGCCAGCTCACCACCGAATATTCGGGGGGGCCGAGAGACCCAGTACTTC. The encoded protein is CASSPPNIRGGRETQYF.

The gene calls are TRBV5-1 and TRBJ1-2; D is unclear. Germline values: CDR1 SGHRS, CDR2 YFSETQ. This CDR3 has 16 amino acids. The ends were cut back, 0 bases at V and 5 bases at J, with 17 bases in the middle. CDR3 sequence (DNA): TGCGCCAGCAGCTTGGCGGCTGAGGGAGCTATTTATGGCTACACCTTC. Protein: CASSLAAEGAIYGYTF.

V and J are TRBV9 and TRBJ2-1, with 14 bases identical to TRBD2. This CDR3 contains 17 residues. Germline CDR1 SGDLS, CDR2 YYNGEE. J lost 6 bases, V lost 4 bases, and 9 bases had no gene match. CDR3: CASSPRLAGGPSNEQFF. The CDR3 nucleotides read TGTGCCAGCAGCCCTAGACTAGCGGGGGGGCCTTCCAATGAGCAGTTCTTC.

The rearrangement links TRBV6-5 to TRBJ1-3; 10 nucleotides agree with TRBD1. The CDR3 runs to 13 residues. The trim removed 6 bases at V and 4 bases at J, leaving 0 bases unmatched. Germline values: CDR1 MNHEY, CDR2 SVGAGI. The CDR3 sequence is CASRTGGGNTIYF. In nucleotides, the CDR3 is TGTGCCAGCAGGACAGGGGGCGGAAACACCATATATTTT.

The chain has TRBV6-1 and TRBJ2-1; TRBD2 is a possible D gene (5 bases). Trimming pared 3 bases from V and 4 bases from J, leaving 10 bases between. The CDR3 is made up of 14 amino acids. Germline loops: CDR1 MNHNS, CDR2 SASEGT. In DNA, the CDR3 is TGTGCCAGCAGTGAGTGGACTTTATACAATGAGCAGTTCTTC. This translates into CASSEWTLYNEQFF.

This chain's CDR3 is CASSKGVVWRDRAYEQYF. As DNA, the CDR3 is TGTGCCAGCAGCAAAGGAGTAGTGTGGCGGGACAGAGCCTACGAGCAGTACTTC. The chain is built from TRBV21-1 and TRBJ2-7; TRBD1 was called by the table and not checked on the DNA. TRBV21-1 is noted as a pseudogene. This CDR3 region has 18 residues.

This sequence joins TRBV21-1 and TRBJ2-5; the D call TRBD2 from the table was never checked on the DNA. TRBV21-1 is a pseudogene locus. The CDR3 is made up of 16 amino acids. CDR3 residues: CASSEWDRNGGETQYF. The CDR3 bases are TGTGCCAGCAGCGAGTGGGACCGAAATGGAGGGGAGACCCAGTACTTC.

The chain couples TRBV4-1 to TRBJ1-5, with TRBD1 matching over 8 bases. The CDR3 runs to 17 residues. With 0 bases clipped from V and 3 bases from J, the junction kept 7 bases outside the gene matches. CDR1 and CDR2 from the germline V gene are MGHRA and YSYEKL. Written as DNA, the CDR3 is TGCGCCAGCAGCCAAGATCTTAACAGGGGGAACAATCAGCCCCAGCATTTT. Protein sequence: CASSQDLNRGNNQPQHF.

J is TRBJ1-2 and V is TRBV19, with D perhaps TRBD1 (5 bases). Between the trimmed V and J ends, which lost 5 bases and 5 bases, there was a span of 12 bases. Germline assignment: CDR1 LNHDA and CDR2 SQIVND (reference sequence). This CDR3 has 13 residues. The CDR3 loop reads CASSSSGMYGYTF. The CDR3 nucleotides read TGTGCCAGTAGTTCCTCAGGGATGTATGGCTACACCTTC.

The chain carries TRBV5-4 and TRBJ2-7, with 7 bases that match TRBD1. CDR3 length equals 13 residues. With V trimmed by 6 bases and J by 3 bases, 6 bases remained unmatched. CDR1 and CDR2 from the germline V gene are SGHNT and YYREEE (reference sequence). In DNA, the CDR3 is TGTGCCAGCAAGTCCGGGACAGTCTACGAGCAGTACTTC. Amino acids: CASKSGTVYEQYF.

As for this clone: Other DNA variants within this sample encode the same CDR3. This chain uses TRBV7-8 with TRBJ2-3, with TRBD1 matching over 7 bases. The junction had 4 bases not matched to a gene; V was cut back by 1 base and J by 0 bases. The CDR3 consists of 16 residues. Germline CDR1 SGHVS, CDR2 FQNEAQ. CDR3 DNA sequence: TGTGCCAGCAGCTTAGTCACAGGGGCTAGCACAGATACGCAGTATTTT. Its protein product is CASSLVTGASTDTQYF.

V usage is TRBV4-1 and J usage is TRBJ1-2; D remains unclear. V shed 2 bases and J shed 1 base, with 8 bases lying between them. Per germline, CDR1 MGHRA and CDR2 YSYEKL. CDR3 length: 14 residues. The CDR3 DNA sequence: TGCGCCAGCAGCCAATTTGAGGATAACTATGGCTACACCTTC. It specifies CASSQFEDNYGYTF.